What follows are 27 T cell receptor beta chains derived from one specimen sequenced in a study of T cell responses to AZD1222 COVID-19 vaccine. The assay was immunoSEQ multiplex PCR, and TCRdb's table has in-frame clones only and misses some. The sample consists of approximately 110,000 clones, roughly 90% of them appearing once. Sample: peripheral blood, taken on day 0 of AZD1222 vaccination. The receptors were sampled from an adult in good health.

This chain links TRBV28 with TRBJ2-2; 9 bases fit TRBD2. The trim removed 2 bases at V and 5 bases at J, leaving 15 bases unmatched. The CDR3 runs 19 residues. From germline, CDR1 is MDHEN and CDR2 SYDVKM. CDR3 region: CASSLARGGSGSWTGELFF. The CDR3 DNA reads TGTGCCAGCAGTTTAGCCAGGGGTGGTAGCGGGAGCTGGACCGGGGAGCTGTTTTTT.

This rearrangement joins TRBV7-9 to TRBJ1-2; possible D gene TRBD1, 5 bases. Trimming shortened V by 4 bases and J by 2 bases, and 11 bases separated the two germline ends. Germline values: CDR1 SEHNR, CDR2 FQNEAQ (reference sequence). The CDR3 extends over 14 amino acids. In nucleotides, the CDR3 is TGTGCCAGCAGCTCAGTAGACAGAAACTATGGCTACACCTTC. This sequence encodes CASSSVDRNYGYTF. Combining the CDR3 with reference TRBV7-9 and TRBJ1-2 gives the whole variable domain DTGVSQNPRHKITKRGQNVTFRCDPISEHNRLYWYRQTLGQGPEFLTYFQNEAQLEKSRLLSDRFSAERPKGSFSTLEIQRTEQGDSAMYLCASSSVDRNYGYTFGSGTRLTVV.

The J gene is TRBJ2-2, the V gene TRBV10-3; D may be TRBD1 (5 bases). CDR3 length: 15 amino acids. In germline, CDR1 is ENHRY, CDR2 SYGVKD. Trimming took 0 bases from V and 4 from J, leaving 9 bases between them. In nucleotides, the CDR3 is TGTGCCATCAGTGAGTCGCAGGGCGGCACCGGGGAGCTGTTTTTT. This encodes CAISESQGGTGELFF.

The J gene is TRBJ2-4, the V gene TRBV19; 8 bases are a match to TRBD1. J gave up 0 bases and V 6 bases, and 10 bases lay outside the gene matches. The CDR3 length is 17 residues. Germline V gives CDR1 LNHDA, CDR2 SQIVND (reference sequence). CDR3 coding DNA: TGTGCCAGTAGGGGCATGGGACAGGCCGAAGCCAAAAACATTCAGTACTTC. Its protein is CASRGMGQAEAKNIQYF.

This clone was seen only once. The J gene is TRBJ2-7, the V gene TRBV15; 11 bases agree with TRBD2. This CDR3 is built from 16 residues. Germline CDR1 is LNHNV and CDR2 is YYDKDF (reference sequence). V trimming: 2 bases; J trimming: 3 bases; junction bases outside the gene matches: 6. The CDR3 here is CATSRTSGTSGYEQYF. The CDR3 nucleotides are TGTGCCACCAGCAGAACCTCCGGGACTAGCGGCTACGAGCAGTACTTC.

The chain joins TRBV18 to TRBJ2-7, with 9 bases aligning to TRBD1. Germline V gives CDR1 KGHSH, CDR2 LQKENI. The CDR3 is made up of 17 amino acids. V dropped 1 base and J dropped 0; count of bases not matched to a gene: 7. CDR3 sequence (DNA): TGTGCCAGCTCACCACTCTTGACAGGGGGAGACTCCTACGAGCAGTACTTC. Residues: CASSPLLTGGDSYEQYF.

The chain combines TRBV18 with TRBJ2-7, with unresolved D. This CDR3 is built from 16 residues. Between the trimmed V and J ends, which lost 3 bases and 0 bases, there was a span of 15 bases. Germline loops: CDR1 KGHSH, CDR2 LQKENI. CDR3 sequence: CASSPRPGFDSYEQYF. The CDR3 DNA is TGTGCCAGCTCACCCCGCCCGGGTTTCGACTCCTACGAGCAGTACTTC.

The rearrangement links TRBV4-2 to TRBJ2-2; possible D gene TRBD1, 5 bases. Trimming left V 2 bases short and J 6 bases short, with 10 bases between. Germline CDR1 and CDR2: LGHNA and YNFKEQ. This CDR3 spans 14 amino acids. CDR3 sequence reads: CASSQRTIPGELFF. Written as DNA, the CDR3 is TGTGCCAGCAGCCAACGGACAATCCCCGGGGAGCTGTTTTTT.

The chain recombines TRBV6-2 or TRBV6-3 with TRBJ1-1; D not resolved. The CDR3 sequence is 13 residues long. Looked up from germline, CDR1 is MNHEY and CDR2 is SVGEGT. V lost 1 base, J lost 0 bases, and 3 bases lay in between. CDR3 DNA sequence: TGTGCCAGCAGTTACTATATGAACACTGAAGCTTTCTTT. The encoded protein is CASSYYMNTEAFF.

The chain recombines TRBV3-1 (or the pseudogene TRBV3-2) with TRBJ2-7, with D maybe TRBD1 (6 bases). Germline lookup yields CDR1 LGHDT and CDR2 YNNKEL (reference sequence). The CDR3 is made up of 13 amino acids. The V and J ends lost 4 bases and 7 bases respectively, with 14 bases between them. Here the CDR3 reads CASSRGTPWEQYF. The DNA of the CDR3 is TGTGCCAGCAGCCGGGGGACACCCTGGGAGCAGTACTTC.

This sequence joins TRBV6-6 and TRBJ2-1, with D hard to call. The CDR3 sequence is 14 residues long. Germline values: CDR1 MNHNY, CDR2 SVGAGI (reference sequence). V was cut by 4 bases and J by 5 bases, with 12 bases left in between. The CDR3 DNA follows: TGTGCCAGCAGTTTCACAAAAGCGCACAATGAGCAGTTCTTC. This codes for CASSFTKAHNEQFF.

This clone was observed a handful of times. The rearrangement uses TRBV9 and TRBJ1-5; D is perhaps TRBD1 (5 bases). Germline CDR1 is SGDLS and CDR2 is YYNGEE. The CDR3 contains 14 residues. V lost 3 bases, J lost 2 bases, and 9 bases lay in between. The DNA for the CDR3 is TGTGCCAGCAGCGGACGGGACGGCAATCAGCCCCAGCATTTT. Its protein is CASSGRDGNQPQHF.

This chain uses TRBV18 with TRBJ1-1, with 10 bases that match TRBD1. The V gene's germline CDR1 is KGHSH and CDR2 LQKENI. After removal of 3 bases from V and 10 bases from J, the junction contained 8 bases not matched to a gene. The CDR3 covers 14 residues. The CDR3 DNA reads as TGTGCCAGCTCACCGACCGGGACAGGGGTTCTAGCTTTCTTT. Translation: CASSPTGTGVLAFF.

The J gene is TRBJ1-5, the V gene TRBV27; D is unclear. V lost 5 bases and J lost 0, with 8 bases in between. The CDR3 consists of 14 residues. Germline V gene lookup returns CDR1 MNHEY and CDR2 SMNVEV (reference sequence). This CDR3 reads CASSPQYSNQPQHF. The CDR3 DNA reads as TGTGCCAGCAGTCCGCAGTATAGCAATCAGCCCCAGCATTTT.

The V gene is TRBV5-6, the J gene TRBJ2-1, with 9 positions matching TRBD2. The V gene's germline CDR1 is SGHDT and CDR2 YYEEEE. Trimming at V came to 3 bases and at J to 7 bases, leaving 17 bases not matched to a gene. The CDR3 has 18 residues. Here the CDR3 reads CASSSLREGPITRNEQFF. The CDR3 DNA is TGTGCCAGCAGCTCCTTGCGGGAGGGTCCTATTACGAGGAATGAGCAGTTCTTC. The full variable domain, rest sourced from reference TRBV5-6 and TRBJ2-1, is DAGVTQSPTHLIKTRGQQVTLRCSPKSGHDTVSWYQQALGQGPQFIFQYYEEEERQRGNFPDRFSGHQFPNYSSELNVNALLLGDSALYLCASSSLREGPITRNEQFFGPGTRLTVL.

The chain joins TRBV7-8 to TRBJ2-5; tentatively, D is TRBD1 (7 bases). Germline V CDR1 and CDR2: SGHVS, FQNEAQ. Deletions cut 3 bases from V and 5 bases from J, with 16 bases between. The CDR3 runs 15 residues. CDR3 sequence reads: CASSFRGAGYETQYF. For the CDR3, the DNA is TGTGCCAGCAGCTTCAGGGGGGCCGGTTACGAGACCCAGTACTTC.

The chain is built from TRBV15 and TRBJ2-7; D possibly uses TRBD1 or TRBD2 (5 bases each). V lost 1 base to trimming and J lost 6 bases, with 13 bases between them. In germline, CDR1 is LNHNV, CDR2 YYDKDF (reference sequence). The CDR3 loop spans 14 amino acids. The CDR3 spells CATSRGGSRREQYF. In DNA, the CDR3 is TGTGCCACCAGCAGAGGGGGGTCACGTCGCGAGCAGTACTTC.

V usage is TRBV27 and J usage is TRBJ2-3; 7 nucleotides match TRBD2. CDR1 is MNHEY and CDR2 is SMNVEV in the germline V gene (reference sequence). Trimming took 5 bases from V and 10 from J; bases not matched to a gene: 18. The length of the CDR3 is 16 residues. CDR3 region: CASSRTSAPGYSPQYF. The CDR3 nucleotides are TGTGCCAGCAGTAGAACTAGCGCCCCCGGTTACTCCCCGCAGTATTTT.

The V and J genes are TRBV7-3 and TRBJ2-2; D is possibly TRBD1 or TRBD2 (6 bases each). CDR1 is SGHTA, CDR2 FQGTGA, per germline. The CDR3 totals 15 residues. Trimming took off 3 bases at V and 7 bases at J, with 15 bases between the two ends. The CDR3 loop is CASSLGSGGHGELFF. CDR3 bases: TGTGCCAGCAGCTTGGGGTCCGGGGGACACGGGGAGCTGTTTTTT.

The genes are TRBV6-5 and TRBJ1-1; 10 bases match TRBD1. Germline lookup yields CDR1 MNHEY and CDR2 SVGAGI. Trimming at V came to 8 bases and at J to 11 bases, leaving 17 bases not matched to a gene. The CDR3 loop spans 15 amino acids. The DNA of the CDR3 is TGTGCCAGCGAGGCCGGGGCGACAGGGGGCTCTGGGGCTTTCTTT. It encodes CASEAGATGGSGAFF.

The rearrangement uses TRBV7-2 and TRBJ2-7, with 10 bases matching TRBD1. The CDR3 has 14 amino acids. The V and J ends lost 5 bases and 3 bases, in that order; junction bases with no gene match: 4. The germline CDR1 and CDR2 sequences are SGHTA and FQGNSA. In nucleotides, the CDR3 is TGTGCCAGCAGCCTGGGACAGGGGTACTACGAGCAGTACTTC. Its translation: CASSLGQGYYEQYF.

The chain links TRBV7-3 to TRBJ2-1; D is possibly TRBD1 (5 bases). The length of the CDR3 is 13 residues. Germline-derived CDR1 and CDR2 are SGHTA and FQGTGA. V dropped 3 bases and J dropped 6 bases, with 9 bases sitting between them. The CDR3 protein is CASSLSTVNEQFF. The CDR3 DNA follows: TGTGCCAGCAGCTTGTCGACAGTCAATGAGCAGTTCTTC.

This chain's CDR3 is CASSVEGAADEAFF. As DNA, the CDR3 is TGCGCCAGCAGCGTTGAGGGGGCGGCAGATGAAGCTTTCTTT. The rearrangement uses TRBV5-1 and TRBJ1-1, with 7 bases aligning to TRBD1. The germline CDR1 and CDR2 sequences are SGHRS and YFSETQ. The CDR3 runs 14 residues. V shed 4 bases, J shed 7 bases, and the junction held 10 bases outside the gene matches.

This clone has only one observation. The J gene is TRBJ2-5, the V gene TRBV3-1 (or the pseudogene TRBV3-2), with 7 bases matching TRBD2. The CDR3 has 15 amino acids. CDR1 and CDR2 (germline): LGHDT, YNNKEL (reference sequence). The J segment lost 5 bases and the V segment lost 7 bases, leaving 13 bases of the junction unmatched. The chain's CDR3 is CASIEGLGVGETQYF. The CDR3 DNA sequence: TGTGCCAGCATAGAAGGACTAGGAGTTGGTGAGACCCAGTACTTC.

The J gene is TRBJ2-4, the V gene TRBV20-1; TRBD1 aligns across 7 bases. The V and J ends lost 3 bases and 6 bases, in that order; junction bases with no gene match: 5. CDR3 length: 13 amino acids. Germline values: CDR1 DFQATT, CDR2 SNEGSKA (reference sequence). CDR3 region: CSASKQGSNIQYF. In DNA form, the CDR3 reads TGCAGTGCTAGTAAACAGGGGTCAAACATTCAGTACTTC.

The rearrangement links TRBV25-1 to TRBJ1-6, with 7 nucleotides matching TRBD1. The CDR3 has 14 residues. Trimming at V came to 6 bases and at J to 9 bases, leaving 8 bases not matched to a gene. Germline-derived CDR1 and CDR2 are MGHDK and SYGVNS. CDR3 region: CASSGDSLTSPLHF. The CDR3, as DNA: TGTGCCAGCAGCGGGGACAGCCTTACTTCACCCCTCCACTTT.

V gene TRBV7-2 combines with J gene TRBJ1-5, with 7 positions matching TRBD1. The CDR3 is 16 amino acids. V lost 2 bases, J lost 0 bases, and 4 bases stayed unmatched. CDR1 and CDR2 (germline): SGHTA, FQGNSA. CDR3 nucleotide sequence: TGTGCCAGCAGCTTAAAGGGGGCAACTAGCAATCAGCCCCAGCATTTT. It specifies CASSLKGATSNQPQHF.